This is a list of T cell receptor beta chains from one sample in a study of regulatory T cells in long-lasting Graves disease. TCRdb ran MiXCR on the multiplex PCR reads and lists one entry per CDR3 protein. The data contain over 500,000 distinct CDR3 sequences, roughly 15% of them seen just once; the ten biggest clones take up around 19%. The data were also submitted as part of a second study, on T cells in Graves' hyperthyroidism and ophthalmopathy.

The sequences come from peripheral blood mononuclear cells (PBMCs), collected at new diagnosis, from a patient treated with antithyroid drugs. These receptors were taken from a woman aged 30 to 39 with Graves disease. CDR3s include the opening cysteine and the closing phenylalanine or tryptophan. D genes are given only for firm matches. Clone size is stated in some rows and not others, as once, few, many or a class when expanded.

J gene,V gene,D gene,clone size,CDR3 protein,CDR3 DNA
TRBJ1-2,TRBV5-5,NA,NA,CASSLDSANYGYTF,TGTGCCAGCAGCCTCGACAGTGCTAACTATGGCTACACCTTC
TRBJ2-7,TRBV28,NA,NA,CASRNGYEQYF,TGTGCCAGCAGGAACGGCTACGAGCAGTACTTC
TRBJ2-3,TRBV20-1,NA,NA,CSASRPGVGDTQYF,TGCAGTGCTAGTCGCCCGGGAGTAGGAGATACGCAGTATTTT
TRBJ2-2,TRBV2,NA,many,CASSRLVNTGELFF,TGTGCCAGCAGCCGTTTGGTGAACACCGGGGAGCTGTTTTTT
TRBJ2-7,TRBV2,NA,many,CASNYGPGFTEQYF,TGTGCCAGCAATTACGGGCCAGGGTTCACCGAGCAGTACTTC
TRBJ1-4,TRBV6-1,TRBD1,few,CASRQGYEKLFF,TGTGCCAGTCGACAGGGTTATGAAAAACTGTTTTTT
TRBJ1-2,TRBV5-8,NA,few,CASSLLGLSFRGYTF,TGTGCCAGCAGCTTGCTTGGACTGAGTTTTAGAGGCTACACCTTC
TRBJ1-2,TRBV28,NA,many,CASSLGWSDSLYGYTF,TGTGCCAGCAGTTTAGGTTGGTCGGACAGTCTCTATGGCTACACCTTC
TRBJ2-1,TRBV5-6,NA,many,CASSLELEEQFF,TGTGCCAGCAGCTTGGAGTTAGAGGAGCAGTTCTTC
TRBJ1-6,TRBV18,NA,NA,CASSPGLSSYNSPLHF,TGTGCCAGCTCACCGGGCCTGAGCTCCTATAATTCACCCCTCCACTTT
TRBJ1-2,TRBV3-1,NA,NA,CASSDGASMSYTF,TGTGCCAGCAGCGACGGTGCCTCTATGAGCTACACCTTC
TRBJ2-3,TRBV20-1,NA,many,CSARSQKNTDTQYF,TGCAGTGCTAGGTCACAGAAGAACACAGATACGCAGTATTTT
TRBJ2-2,TRBV12-3/TRBV12-4,NA,many,CASSSGLTTGELFF,TGTGCCAGCAGTTCCGGACTGACCACCGGGGAGCTGTTTTTT
TRBJ2-7,TRBV2,NA,many,CASNNYGKNSYEQYF,TGTGCCAGCAACAATTATGGCAAAAATTCCTACGAGCAGTACTTC
TRBJ1-1,TRBV27,NA,few,CASRVGYGLEAFF,TGTGCCAGCAGAGTAGGATACGGCCTTGAAGCTTTCTTT
TRBJ1-1,TRBV28,NA,many,CASSEQPTEAFF,TGTGCCAGCAGTGAACAGCCGACTGAAGCTTTCTTT
TRBJ2-3,TRBV7-2,TRBD2,few,CASSSTRLAGDTQYF,TGTGCCAGCAGCTCCACCCGACTAGCGGGAGATACGCAGTATTTT
TRBJ2-3,TRBV9,NA,NA,CASSVDGLLSTDTQYF,TGTGCCAGCAGCGTAGACGGGCTGCTTAGCACAGATACGCAGTATTTT
TRBJ2-1,TRBV5-4,NA,few,CASSFGLEGGREQFF,TGTGCCAGCAGCTTCGGACTAGAGGGGGGCCGTGAGCAGTTCTTC
TRBJ2-2,TRBV7-3,NA,many,CASSPGATSTGELFF,TGTGCCAGCAGCCCGGGGGCTACGAGCACCGGGGAGCTGTTTTTT
TRBJ2-7,TRBV5-6,TRBD1,NA,CASSLERGTGAYEQYF,TGTGCCAGCAGCTTGGAGCGTGGGACAGGCGCCTACGAGCAGTACTTC
TRBJ2-3,TRBV13,TRBD2,NA,CASSSRTLTSGSGETDTQYF,TGTGCCAGCAGCTCCAGGACTCTGACTAGCGGGAGTGGGGAAACAGATACGCAGTATTTT
TRBJ2-5,TRBV5-1,TRBD1,NA,CASSSGQAGGSETQYF,TGCGCCAGCAGCTCAGGACAGGCTGGTGGGTCGGAGACCCAGTACTTC
TRBJ2-5,TRBV7-8,TRBD1,many,CASSLVGQGYQETQYF,TGTGCCAGCAGCTTAGTGGGACAGGGGTACCAAGAGACCCAGTACTTC
TRBJ1-6,TRBV20-1,TRBD1,NA,CSARPGGVSSPLHF,TGCAGTGCTAGACCAGGGGGGGTAAGCTCACCCCTCCACTTT
TRBJ2-1,TRBV7-7,TRBD2,many,CASSRSGRGEQFF,TGTGCTAGCAGCCGGAGCGGGAGGGGCGAGCAGTTCTTC
TRBJ2-1,TRBV27,NA,many,CASRKSGYNEQFF,TGTGCCAGCAGAAAATCGGGCTACAATGAGCAGTTCTTC
TRBJ2-7,TRBV6-1,NA,many,CASRAYREGSYEQYF,TGTGCCAGCAGAGCCTACAGGGAGGGGTCCTACGAGCAGTACTTC
TRBJ2-7,TRBV28,NA,many,CASSFLAYEQYF,TGTGCCAGCAGTTTTCTGGCCTACGAGCAGTACTTC
TRBJ1-2,TRBV30,NA,NA,CAWSENRDGYTF,TGTGCCTGGAGTGAAAACAGGGATGGCTACACCTTC
TRBJ2-3,TRBV2,NA,many,CASSQSGTLNQDTQYF,TGTGCCAGCAGTCAGTCAGGGACCCTCAACCAAGATACGCAGTATTTT
TRBJ2-1,TRBV3-1,TRBD2,few,CASSQWLAGGSSSYNEQFF,TGTGCCAGCAGCCAATGGCTAGCGGGAGGGTCGAGCTCCTACAATGAGCAGTTCTTC
TRBJ2-5,TRBV7-2,NA,many,CASSLVYRGGKTQYF,TGTGCCAGCAGCTTAGTTTATAGGGGGGGAAAGACCCAGTACTTC
TRBJ1-5,TRBV2,NA,NA,CASRVERGPNQPQHF,TGTGCCAGCAGAGTAGAACGGGGTCCCAATCAGCCCCAGCACTTT
TRBJ1-2,TRBV2,NA,few,CASMSGRVYGYTF,TGTGCCAGCATGTCTGGCAGGGTCTATGGCTACACCTTC
TRBJ1-2,TRBV2,NA,many,CASSEESSQVAGYTF,TGTGCCAGCAGTGAAGAGAGTTCGCAGGTGGCCGGCTACACCTTC
TRBJ2-1,TRBV2,NA,many,CASSEQLDVAYNEQFF,TGTGCCAGCAGTGAACAGTTAGACGTCGCCTACAATGAGCAGTTCTTC
TRBJ1-1,TRBV5-5,NA,many,CASSLWGRVEAFF,TGTGCCAGCAGCTTATGGGGGCGCGTTGAAGCTTTCTTT
TRBJ1-1,TRBV27,NA,many,CASSPYLGGAVGAFF,TGTGCCAGCAGTCCCTATCTGGGGGGCGCTGTTGGGGCTTTCTTT
TRBJ1-1,TRBV20-1,TRBD1,few,CLNRDRGGNTEAFF,TGCTTAAACCGGGACAGGGGTGGGAACACTGAAGCTTTCTTT
TRBJ1-5,TRBV2,TRBD1,NA,CASGQGAGQPQHF,TGTGCCAGTGGACAGGGGGCAGGTCAGCCCCAGCATTTT
TRBJ1-2,TRBV20-1,NA,many,CSASAFRENYGYTF,TGCAGTGCTAGCGCTTTCAGGGAGAACTATGGCTACACCTTC
TRBJ1-1,TRBV28,TRBD1,NA,CASSFGGQGAYTEAFF,TGTGCCAGCAGTTTTGGCGGACAGGGGGCGTACACTGAAGCTTTCTTT
TRBJ2-7,TRBV5-1,TRBD2,few,CASRLSSGTSRTYEQYF,TGCGCCAGCAGGTTATCGTCCGGGACTAGCCGAACCTACGAGCAGTACTTC
TRBJ2-7,TRBV10-3,NA,NA,CAISERGQVGGEQYF,TGTGCCATCAGTGAGAGGGGGCAGGTGGGGGGCGAGCAGTACTTC
TRBJ2-7,TRBV6-1,TRBD1,few,CASTVGQGPYEQYF,TGTGCCAGCACCGTGGGACAGGGTCCCTACGAGCAGTACTTC
TRBJ1-5,TRBV20-1,NA,NA,CSATWQGHSNQPQHF,TGCAGTGCTACGTGGCAGGGGCATAGCAATCAGCCCCAGCATTTT
TRBJ2-7,TRBV6-5,TRBD1,many,CASSSGTGALWYF,TGTGCCAGCAGTTCCGGGACAGGGGCCCTTTGGTACTTC
TRBJ2-2,TRBV7-2,NA,many,CASSPRPNTGELFF,TGTGCCAGCAGCCCTCGCCCGAACACCGGGGAGCTGTTTTTT
TRBJ2-7,TRBV20-1,TRBD2,NA,CSASTSGVTYEQYF,TGCAGTGCTTCAACTAGCGGGGTTACCTACGAGCAGTACTTC
TRBJ2-2,TRBV11-2,TRBD2,NA,CASSLGSGVNTGELFF,TGTGCCAGCAGCTTAGGGAGCGGGGTGAACACCGGGGAGCTGTTTTTT
TRBJ2-5,TRBV28,NA,many,CASSSPGAGKETQYF,TGTGCCAGCAGTAGTCCTGGGGCAGGGAAAGAGACCCAGTACTTC
TRBJ2-7,TRBV2,NA,many,CASKDDWGSYEQYF,TGTGCCAGCAAGGACGACTGGGGCTCATACGAGCAGTACTTC
TRBJ1-4,TRBV7-2,NA,few,CARNYGGDGVKLFF,TGTGCCAGGAACTATGGGGGGGATGGGGTTAAACTGTTTTTT
TRBJ1-1,TRBV11-2,NA,many,CASSTRQEMNTEAFF,TGTGCCAGCAGCACCCGACAGGAGATGAACACTGAAGCTTTCTTT
TRBJ1-5,TRBV7-3,TRBD1,many,CASSWDRDQPQHF,TGTGCCAGCAGCTGGGACAGGGATCAGCCCCAGCATTTT
TRBJ2-7,TRBV29-1,NA,many,CSVRMTDSYEQYF,TGCAGCGTGAGAATGACGGATTCCTACGAGCAGTACTTC
TRBJ2-1,TRBV20-1,TRBD2,few,CSAWGAQRGNEQFF,TGCAGTGCTTGGGGAGCCCAGCGGGGCAATGAGCAGTTCTTC
TRBJ1-1,TRBV7-3,NA,many,CASSSSGATEAFF,TGTGCCAGCAGCTCCTCGGGCGCCACTGAAGCTTTCTTT
TRBJ1-5,TRBV10-1,NA,few,CASSATGNGQPQHF,TGCGCCAGCAGTGCTACAGGGAACGGGCAGCCCCAGCATTTT